Shown below are 20 T cell receptor beta chains from a single sample sequenced in a study of T cell repertoires in cytomegalovirus infection. TCRdb independently ran MiXCR on the reads; one entry per CDR3 protein. The sample records just over 150,000 distinct CDR3 sequences, roughly a quarter being singletons. The specimen sequenced was PBMCs. These TCRs come from a human donor in good health (CMV status not recorded). Some clones in this sample may be carry-over from other donors' samples.

This clonotype came up a few times. The chain joins TRBV2 to TRBJ1-3, with 9 positions matching TRBD1. The trim removed 6 bases at V and 2 bases at J, leaving 5 bases unmatched. There are 15 residues in the CDR3. The germline CDR1 and CDR2 sequences are SNHLY and FYNNEI. The CDR3 loop is CASRAGQGTGNTIYF. For the CDR3, the DNA is TGTGCCAGCAGAGCGGGACAGGGTACTGGAAACACCATATATTTT.

This clonotype was recorded many times. The V call is TRBV7-2, the J call TRBJ2-3; a possible D gene is TRBD1 (6 bases). CDR3 size: 15 residues. Per the germline V gene, CDR1 is SGHTA and CDR2 is FQGNSA. Trimming removed 6 bases from V and 3 bases from J, with 16 bases in between. The CDR3 here is CASRRPGQRTDTQYF. CDR3 nucleotides: TGTGCCAGCAGGAGACCGGGACAACGTACAGATACGCAGTATTTT.

This clonotype appeared a few times. The chain joins TRBV20-1 to TRBJ1-3; D not resolved. This CDR3 comprises 14 residues. Trimming took 4 bases from V and 2 from J, leaving 12 bases between them. Germline assignment: CDR1 DFQATT and CDR2 SNEGSKA (reference sequence). The CDR3: CSANKAGAGNTIYF. Here the CDR3 DNA reads TGCAGTGCTAATAAAGCTGGAGCTGGAAACACCATATATTTT.

The chain is built from TRBV20-1 and TRBJ2-7; 7 positions match TRBD1. This CDR3 is built from 14 residues. The trim removed 2 bases at V and 1 base at J, leaving 5 bases unmatched. Germline V gene sequence: CDR1 DFQATT, CDR2 SNEGSKA (reference sequence). Written as DNA, the CDR3 is TGCAGTGCTAGAAACCCGACAGGGTCCTACGAGCAGTACTTC. It encodes CSARNPTGSYEQYF.

The J gene is TRBJ1-5, the V gene TRBV6-2 or TRBV6-3, with D unresolved. The germline V and J ends were trimmed by 4 bases and 9 bases, with 16 bases remaining between them. CDR1 and CDR2 from the germline V gene are MNHEY and SVGEGT. CDR3 length equals 14 residues. The CDR3 sequence is CASSLQGPRGPQHF. Here the CDR3 DNA reads TGTGCCAGCAGTTTGCAAGGGCCCCGCGGGCCCCAGCATTTT.

The CDR3 sequence is CASSANRGAEQFF. The CDR3 bases are TGTGCCAGCAGCGCGAACAGGGGTGCTGAGCAGTTCTTC. The chain joins TRBV7-3 to TRBJ2-1; 7 bases fit TRBD1. V trimming: 5 bases; J trimming: 9 bases; junction bases outside the gene matches: 7. Per the germline V gene, CDR1 is SGHTA and CDR2 is FQGTGA. CDR3 length: 13 residues.

This clonotype was counted a few times. V and J are TRBV28 and TRBJ2-7, with D tentatively TRBD1 (6 bases). This CDR3 region has 16 residues. Germline V gene data show CDR1 as MDHEN and CDR2 as SYDVKM. V was cut by 5 bases and J by 2 bases, with 19 bases left in between. The CDR3 here is CASSGRTGHVPYEQYF. CDR3 DNA sequence: TGTGCCAGCAGTGGTCGAACAGGGCATGTTCCCTACGAGCAGTACTTC.

The rearrangement joins TRBV12-3 or TRBV12-4 to TRBJ2-7; D is tentatively TRBD1 or TRBD2 (5 bases each). This CDR3 is 14 amino acids long. V lost 3 bases, J lost 3 bases, and 12 bases lay in between. The CDR3 reads CASSFGTILYEQYF. In DNA, the CDR3 is TGTGCCAGCAGTTTCGGGACCATCCTCTACGAGCAGTACTTC.

For this clonotype: This may arise from a read error, as a much more abundant clone is one base away. The rearrangement links TRBV12-3 or TRBV12-4 to TRBJ2-3; the match to TRBD1 covers 11 bases. The CDR3 sequence is 15 residues long. The ends lost 4 bases at V and 6 bases at J; junction bases unmatched: 6. CDR3 loop: CASSSRDRGGDTQYF. The CDR3 coding sequence is TGTGCCAGCAGTTCCCGGGACAGGGGGGGGGATACGCAGTATTTT.

As for this clonotype: One junction end disagrees with the germline gene, perhaps due to a read error. The CDR3 DNA reads as TGTGCCAGCAGTTTCGGGTCGACCCCCCGACAGGGGGGGTTGGAGACCCGGTACTTC. Its translation: CASSFGSTPRQGGLETRYF. The chain combines TRBV28 with TRBJ2-5; TRBD1 matches 9 bases. CDR1 is MDHEN, CDR2 SYDVKM, per germline. The CDR3 length is 19 residues.

V is TRBV24-1 and J is TRBJ1-1; no clear D. Germline V gene data show CDR1 as KGHDR and CDR2 as SFDVKD. The CDR3 contains 11 residues. V lost 1 base and J 5 bases, leaving 1 base between the germline ends. The CDR3 loop reads CATSDLTEAFF. DNA for the CDR3: TGTGCCACCAGTGATTTAACTGAAGCTTTCTTT.

This clonotype was found many times. CDR3 DNA: TGTGCCAGCAGTCCCCAGTACACCGGGGAGCTGTTTTTT. Protein sequence: CASSPQYTGELFF. The chain carries TRBV28 and TRBJ2-2; the D is unclear. CDR1 MDHEN and CDR2 SYDVKM come from the germline V gene. The V gene lost 5 bases and the J gene lost 3 bases, with 7 bases spanning the gap. The CDR3 consists of 13 residues. Full variable domain (outside the CDR3, taken from reference TRBV28 and TRBJ2-2): DVKVTQSSRYLVKRTGEKVFLECVQDMDHENMFWYRQDPGLGLRLIYFSYDVKMKEKGDIPEGYSVSREKKERFSLILESASTNQTSMYLCASSPQYTGELFFGEGSRLTVL.

The CDR3 spells CASMRGEQFF. The CDR3 region has the DNA TGTGCCAGCATGAGGGGGGAGCAGTTCTTC. The chain carries TRBV2 and TRBJ2-1, with D tentatively TRBD1 (6 bases). V gave up 7 bases and J gave up 10 bases, with 8 bases separating them. The CDR3 extends over 10 amino acids. Germline values: CDR1 SNHLY, CDR2 FYNNEI.

The chain couples TRBV28 to TRBJ2-7; maybe TRBD2 (6 bases). With 6 bases removed from V and 9 bases from J, the gap between germline ends came to 21 bases. CDR1 MDHEN and CDR2 SYDVKM come from the germline V gene. This CDR3 contains 14 residues. The chain's CDR3 is CASSPGLAHPRQYF. CDR3 coding DNA: TGTGCCAGCAGCCCGGGACTGGCCCATCCGCGGCAGTACTTC.

This clonotype was seen ten or more times. This chain links TRBV7-3 with TRBJ1-2; TRBD1 might be the D (5 bases). V was cut by 4 bases and J by 7 bases, with 22 bases left in between. Germline loops: CDR1 SGHTA, CDR2 FQGTGA. This CDR3 spans 16 amino acids. CDR3 region: CASSSSPAGAGSGYTF. The DNA of the CDR3 is TGTGCCAGCAGCTCCTCCCCGGCCGGGGCAGGGAGTGGCTACACCTTC. The whole variable domain, remainder taken from reference TRBV7-3 and TRBJ1-2, is GAGVSQTPSNKVTEKGKYVELRCDPISGHTALYWYRQSLGQGPEFLIYFQGTGAADDSGLPNDRFFAVRPEGSVSTLKIQRTERGDSAVYLCASSSSPAGAGSGYTFGSGTRLTVV.

The chain recombines TRBV24-1 with TRBJ2-1, with TRBD2 as a possible D gene (5 bases). V gave up 3 bases and J gave up 0 bases, with 8 bases separating them. Germline values: CDR1 KGHDR, CDR2 SFDVKD. The CDR3 loop spans 15 amino acids. CDR3: CATSDRGFSYNEQFF. In DNA, the CDR3 is TGTGCCACCAGTGATCGGGGATTCTCCTACAATGAGCAGTTCTTC.

This clonotype was counted a few times. V is TRBV7-3 and J is TRBJ1-1; D is uncertain. Germline V lookup: CDR1 SGHTA, CDR2 FQGTGA. This CDR3 is built from 14 residues. Trimming shortened V by 4 bases and J by 4 bases, and 13 bases separated the two germline ends. In nucleotides, the CDR3 is TGTGCCAGCAGCTCGTCTTCGGGTGGCACTGAAGCTTTCTTT. Translated: CASSSSSGGTEAFF.

This clonotype was recorded at least ten times. V usage is TRBV11-2 and J usage is TRBJ2-1; 9 nucleotides match TRBD2. CDR3 length: 19 residues. CDR1 is SGHAT and CDR2 is FQNNGV in the germline V gene. The junction had 20 bases not matched to a gene; V was cut back by 2 bases and J by 9 bases. Here the CDR3 reads CASSLFRPGSSGILPEQFF. The CDR3 nucleotides are TGTGCCAGCAGCTTATTTCGACCCGGATCTAGCGGGATCCTTCCTGAGCAGTTCTTC.

This clonotype occurred a few times. This rearrangement joins TRBV12-3 or TRBV12-4 to TRBJ2-1; unclear D gene. V was pared by 3 bases and J by 6 bases, with 6 bases between. This CDR3 region has 12 residues. CDR3 region: CASSFGVNEQFF. The CDR3 DNA follows: TGTGCCAGCAGTTTCGGAGTCAATGAGCAGTTCTTC.

V is TRBV12-3 or TRBV12-4 and J is TRBJ2-1; D possibly corresponds to TRBD2 (6 bases). This CDR3 is built from 13 residues. V was cut by 4 bases and J by 6 bases, with 10 bases left in between. This chain's CDR3 is CASSSVGSNEQFF. CDR3 coding DNA: TGTGCCAGCAGTTCCGTCGGGAGCAATGAGCAGTTCTTC.